The rows below give T cell receptor beta chains drawn from one sample of a study of blood T cells in healthy people across ages. TCRdb ran MiXCR on the 5' RACE reads and lists one entry per CDR3 protein. The sample shows hundreds of thousands of distinct CDR3 sequences, around three fifths of them seen only once. Sequenced: blood. The receptors derive from a man in his 60s in good health. The CDR3 runs from the conserved cysteine through the conserved F or W. The D gene is left open where the match is weak. The size of a clone is reported for some rows only, either as once, few or many, or as a class for expanded clones.

d_call,j_call,v_call,clone_size,cdr3_nt,cdr3_aa
TRBD1,TRBJ2-1,TRBV7-6,.,TGTGCCAGCAGCTATAGTAATCAGGGGGCCGGCAATGAGCAGTTCTTC,CASSYSNQGAGNEQFF
.,TRBJ2-4,TRBV20-1,.,TGCAGTACCAAAACAAGGGGATCGGCCAAAAACATTCAGTACTTC,CSTKTRGSAKNIQYF
.,TRBJ1-6,TRBV7-9,.,TGTGCCAGCAGCTCCGACAGTCCTTCACCCCTCCACTTT,CASSSDSPSPLHF
TRBD1,TRBJ2-2,TRBV11-2,.,TGTGCCAGCAGCTTAGCGGGACAGGGGTTCGGGGAGCTGTTTTTT,CASSLAGQGFGELFF
TRBD1,TRBJ2-1,TRBV27,.,TGTGCCAGCAGTCAGCCCCAATGGACAGGGGGGTACAATGAGCAGTTCTTC,CASSQPQWTGGYNEQFF
.,TRBJ1-2,TRBV5-1,few,TGCGCCAGCAGCTTGGAGGGTCTCAGCTATGGCTACACCTTC,CASSLEGLSYGYTF
.,TRBJ2-1,TRBV5-1,.,TGCGCCAGCAGCTTCGTCCAGAACAATGAGCAGTTCTTC,CASSFVQNNEQFF
TRBD2,TRBJ2-1,TRBV20-1,.,TGCAGTGCTAGGGACCGCGGGGGGTCCTCCTACAATGAGCAGTTCTTC,CSARDRGGSSYNEQFF
.,TRBJ1-2,TRBV6-5,.,TGTGCCAGCAGTCCCCTGGGTAACTATGGCTACACCTTC,CASSPLGNYGYTF
.,TRBJ2-3,TRBV11-2,.,TGTGCCAGCAGCGTAGGGGACGGGCCGAGGGAGCAGTATTTT,CASSVGDGPREQYF
TRBD1,TRBJ2-3,TRBV7-2,.,TGTGCCAGCAGCTCAGGGGGCGGGGTCCCAGATACGCAGTATTTT,CASSSGGGVPDTQYF
.,TRBJ2-7,TRBV20-1,.,TGCAGTGCTGCGACAGGAGCCTCCTACGAGCAGTACTTC,CSAATGASYEQYF
.,TRBJ1-5,TRBV3-1,.,TGTGCCAGCAGCCAATTAGGGGAACAGCCCCAGCATTTT,CASSQLGEQPQHF
.,TRBJ1-2,TRBV20-1,.,TGCAGTGCTAGTGGGCAGGGTGGAAACTATGGCTACACCTTC,CSASGQGGNYGYTF
.,TRBJ1-1,TRBV7-9,.,TGTGCCAGCAGCTTAGTTGCCAGAAATGAAGCTTTCTTT,CASSLVARNEAFF
.,TRBJ2-5,TRBV20-1,few,TGCAGTGCCGGCGCACAGGAAGAGACCCAGTACTTC,CSAGAQEETQYF
.,TRBJ2-5,TRBV3-1,.,TGTGCCAGCAGCCTTCCGGGACGGAGAAAAGAGACCCAGTACTTC,CASSLPGRRKETQYF
.,TRBJ1-2,TRBV15,.,TGTGCCACCAGCAGAGGTACAGGGAGAGGCTACACCTTC,CATSRGTGRGYTF
TRBD2,TRBJ2-3,TRBV24-1,once,TGTGCCACCAGTGATTTCTTGGCGGGGGGCACAGATACGCAGTATTTT,CATSDFLAGGTDTQYF
TRBD2,TRBJ2-2,TRBV27,.,TGTGCCAGCAGACTCCGGGGGGGGAGGACCGGGAAGCTGTTTTTT,CASRLRGGRTGKLFF
.,TRBJ1-2,TRBV12-3/TRBV12-4,.,TGTGCCAGCAGCGATCCCGCCTCTTACTATAGCTACACCTTC,CASSDPASYYSYTF
.,TRBJ2-2,TRBV2,once,TGTGCCAGCAGGCTGTCTACGAACACCGGGGAGCTGTTTTTT,CASRLSTNTGELFF
.,TRBJ2-1,TRBV29-1,few,TGCAGCGTTAACGTAGGATACAATGAGCAGTTCTTC,CSVNVGYNEQFF
TRBD2,TRBJ2-3,TRBV5-1,.,TGCGCCAGCAGCTCGACTAGCGGAGTCACAGATACGCAGTATTTT,CASSSTSGVTDTQYF
TRBD1,TRBJ1-1,TRBV27,.,TGTGCCAGCAGTCCGACCCGACAGGGGATCAACACTGAAGCTTTCTTT,CASSPTRQGINTEAFF
.,TRBJ1-5,TRBV7-2,many,TGTGCCAGCGAACCGGGCGGGAGTAGCAATCAGCCCCAGCATTTT,CASEPGGSSNQPQHF
.,TRBJ1-1,TRBV20-1,.,TGCAGTGCAGGCGGGAGGAGGGCTGAAGCTTTCTTT,CSAGGRRAEAFF
.,TRBJ1-5,TRBV10-3,.,TGTGCCATCGGGGAGGGCAATCAGCCCCAGCATTTT,CAIGEGNQPQHF
.,TRBJ1-1,TRBV2,.,TGTGCCAGCAGTGAGGACAGGAACACTGAAGCTTTCTTT,CASSEDRNTEAFF
.,TRBJ1-1,TRBV5-1,.,TGTGCCAGCAGCTTAGCGCGGTCTAACACTGAAGCTTTCTTT,CASSLARSNTEAFF
TRBD1,TRBJ2-7,TRBV14,.,TGTGCCAGCAGCCACTCTGAAAACAGGGGGCTAAGGTACGAGCAGTACTTC,CASSHSENRGLRYEQYF
.,TRBJ2-7,TRBV6-5,once,TGTGCCAGCAGTGACGGGGAATCCTACGAGCAGTACTTC,CASSDGESYEQYF
.,TRBJ2-1,TRBV20-1,.,TGCAGTGCTAGTCGGCAGTCGATGGGGGAGACCCAGTTCTTC,CSASRQSMGETQFF
TRBD2,TRBJ2-5,TRBV13,.,TGTGCCAGCAGCTTAGCGCGAGCGGGGGCCCAAGAGACCCAGTACTTC,CASSLARAGAQETQYF
TRBD1,TRBJ2-1,TRBV20-1,.,TGCAGTGCCCCTGGGTCCGGGACAGGGTCTTACAATGAGCAGTTCTTC,CSAPGSGTGSYNEQFF
.,TRBJ2-3,TRBV12-3/TRBV12-4,once,TGTGCCAGCAGTTTTGGGCGGGGTACAAATACGCAGTATTTT,CASSFGRGTNTQYF
.,TRBJ2-5,TRBV11-2,few,TGTGCCAGCAGCTTATTCGGGACGGTGGGGTACCAAGAGACCCAGTACTTC,CASSLFGTVGYQETQYF
.,TRBJ2-1,TRBV20-1,.,TGCAGTGCCAGGAAGCCGGGGGTTTTGGTTGAGCTGTTCTTC,CSARKPGVLVELFF
.,TRBJ2-2,TRBV9,.,TGTGCCAGCAGCCGAAATTCCGGGACAGGGGAGCTGTTTTTT,CASSRNSGTGELFF
TRBD2,TRBJ2-1,TRBV12-3/TRBV12-4,many,TGTGCCAGCGCGCGGACTAGCGGGGGGAATGAGCAGTTCTTC,CASARTSGGNEQFF
.,TRBJ2-5,TRBV5-1,.,TGCGCCAGCAGCTTGGCCATCAACGGGGCCGAAGAGACCCAGTACTTC,CASSLAINGAEETQYF
.,TRBJ2-7,TRBV14,.,TGTGCCAGCAGCCGGAGGGGAGGCGAGCAGTACTTC,CASSRRGGEQYF
.,TRBJ2-3,TRBV7-9,few,TGTGCCTCCAGCTCATCTAGCACAGATACGCAGTATTTT,CASSSSSTDTQYF
TRBD2,TRBJ2-5,TRBV4-2,few,TGTGCCAGCAGCACGGCGGGGGGCGGGGTAGAGACCCAGTACTTC,CASSTAGGGVETQYF